This record looks at one TCR beta chain sequence and its context. Some clones are missing from TCRdb's copy, which holds only in-frame ones; the method was immunoSEQ multiplex PCR. The table lists 200,000 to 300,000 clones, approximately 85% of them singletons, with more than 4% in the top ten. This entry belongs to a study of blood T cell repertoires in COVID-19. This sequence was found in a man aged 50 to 60 with acute or convalescent COVID-19. Material: peripheral blood.

CDR3: CASSINRNTGELFF. The CDR3, as DNA: TGTGCCAGTAGTATAAACAGGAACACCGGGGAGCTGTTTTTT. The chain carries TRBV19 and TRBJ2-2, with no clear D. CDR1 is LNHDA, CDR2 SQIVND, per germline (reference sequence). Trimming took 2 bases from V and 1 from J, leaving 5 bases between them. The CDR3 sequence is 14 residues long.